This entry lists 21 T cell receptor beta chains sequenced from one sample in a study of cytomegalovirus exposure and HLA in healthy donors. With 60 Vbeta and 13 Jbeta primers, the PCR was carried out. Clones were read by immunoSEQ multiplex PCR, and TCRdb kept only the in-frame ones, dropping some. The profile covers 160,000 or so clones, with about four fifths appearing a single time and around 4.3% taken by the ten largest. Sequencing used PBMCs. All receptors come from a man younger than 45 in good health and CMV-seronegative.

With regard to this clone: The junction departs from the called germline gene at one end, perhaps through a read error. V usage is TRBV7-3 and J usage is TRBJ2-3, with TRBD2 matching over 7 bases. The CDR3 runs to 16 residues. CDR1 is SGHTA and CDR2 is FQGTGA in the germline V gene. The CDR3 DNA reads as TGTGCCAGCAGCCTAACGACTAGCCGAAGCACAGATACGCAGTATTTT. It is translated as CASSLTTSRSTDTQYF.

This clone was seen a single time. The chain is built from TRBV30 and TRBJ2-7, with TRBD2 matching 12 bases. The CDR3 sequence is 14 residues long. Germline CDR1 and CDR2: GTSNPN and SVGIG (reference sequence). J gave up 7 bases and V 4 bases, and 8 bases lay outside the gene matches. CDR3 coding DNA: TGTGCCTGGACGACTAGCGGGGGAACGGGTGAGCAGTACTTC. This sequence encodes CAWTTSGGTGEQYF.

V is TRBV10-2 and J is TRBJ1-2; tentatively, D is TRBD1 (6 bases). The CDR3 extends over 14 amino acids. V was pared by 5 bases and J by 1 base, with 11 bases between. Germline CDR1 WSHSY, CDR2 SAAADI. The CDR3 DNA reads TGCGCCAGCAGTAGGGACATCTTTAACTATGGCTACACCTTC. Its translation is CASSRDIFNYGYTF.

The table lists this clone with a few counts. The chain is built from TRBV19 and TRBJ1-1; no clear D gene. This CDR3 is 14 amino acids long. The ends were cut back, 4 bases at V and 2 bases at J, with 11 bases in the middle. Germline V gene lookup returns CDR1 LNHDA and CDR2 SQIVND (reference sequence). CDR3 DNA sequence: TGTGCCAGTAGTAGGGGAGCGAAAAACACTGAAGCTTTCTTT. This codes for CASSRGAKNTEAFF.

This chain connects TRBV27 to TRBJ1-5; 9 bases map to TRBD1. The CDR3 extends over 16 amino acids. V lost 5 bases, J lost 4 bases, and 9 bases stayed unmatched. Per germline, CDR1 MNHEY and CDR2 SMNVEV (reference sequence). This chain's CDR3 is CASSPSGQGRNQPQHF. In nucleotides, the CDR3 is TGTGCCAGCAGTCCGTCGGGACAGGGAAGGAATCAGCCCCAGCATTTT.

This clone was seen only once. The chain has TRBV19 and TRBJ1-1; 8 bases agree with TRBD1. The germline CDR1 and CDR2 sequences are LNHDA and SQIVND (reference sequence). With 5 bases clipped from V and 7 bases from J, the junction kept 6 bases outside the gene matches. The CDR3 length is 13 residues. CDR3 in amino acids: CASSVGQGREAFF. DNA for the CDR3: TGTGCCAGTAGTGTTGGACAGGGACGTGAAGCTTTCTTT.

The chain has TRBV7-9 and TRBJ2-1; no definite D call. Germline V gives CDR1 SEHNR, CDR2 FQNEAQ (reference sequence). V lost 2 bases and J lost 4, with 9 bases in between. The CDR3 is 14 amino acids. For the CDR3, the DNA is TGTGCCAGCAGCTTACCACAGCCGTACAATGAGCAGTTCTTC. Its translation is CASSLPQPYNEQFF.

This chain links TRBV6-5 with TRBJ1-2; 8 nucleotides match TRBD1. CDR1 and CDR2 (germline): MNHEY, SVGAGI. This CDR3 spans 13 amino acids. V lost 6 bases to trimming and J lost 6 bases; unmatched junction nucleotides: 6. The CDR3 nucleotides read TGTGCCAGCAGACCTACAGGGGGTCATGGCTACACCTTC. This translates into CASRPTGGHGYTF.

The chain uses TRBV5-1 and TRBJ1-4; 9 bases are shared with TRBD1. Trimming removed 7 bases from V and 7 bases from J; junction bases left unmatched: 8. The CDR3 has 14 residues. Looked up from germline, CDR1 is SGHRS and CDR2 is YFSETQ. The CDR3 sequence is CASLTGGWGEKLFF. In DNA form, the CDR3 reads TGCGCCAGCTTGACAGGGGGTTGGGGTGAAAAACTGTTTTTT.

This chain connects TRBV7-8 to TRBJ1-5; no definite D call. The CDR3 has 16 amino acids. V lost 5 bases and J lost 2, with 16 bases in between. CDR1 and CDR2 (germline): SGHVS, FQNEAQ. This CDR3 is CASSLWEWEGNQPQHF. DNA for the CDR3: TGTGCCAGCAGCCTATGGGAGTGGGAAGGCAATCAGCCCCAGCATTTT.

V is TRBV5-1 and J is TRBJ2-1; maybe TRBD2 (6 bases). Germline-derived CDR1 and CDR2 are SGHRS and YFSETQ. Trimming cost V 4 bases and J 7 bases, with 12 bases left between them. CDR3 length: 13 amino acids. This CDR3 reads CASSLRGDNEQFF. CDR3 nucleotides: TGCGCCAGCAGCCTTCGCGGGGATAATGAGCAGTTCTTC.

J is TRBJ1-1 and V is TRBV6-5; D remains ambiguous. This CDR3 has 15 amino acids. V was trimmed by 3 bases and J by 1 base, leaving 12 bases between them. From germline, CDR1 is MNHEY and CDR2 SVGAGI. CDR3 in amino acids: CASSYTVGRNTEAFF. The CDR3 bases are TGTGCCAGCAGTTATACAGTTGGTAGGAACACTGAAGCTTTCTTT.

The chain employs TRBV7-9 and TRBJ2-1; TRBD2 agrees at 7 bases. The germline CDR1 and CDR2 sequences are SEHNR and FQNEAQ (reference sequence). V trimming: 6 bases; J trimming: 0 bases; junction bases outside the gene matches: 5. The CDR3 runs 15 residues. CDR3 region: CASRERTSSYNEQFF. The CDR3 DNA sequence: TGTGCCAGCAGGGAGCGGACTAGCTCCTACAATGAGCAGTTCTTC.

The CDR3 nucleotides are TGTGCCAGCAGCCAAGATTGGACAGCGGGAGTCTACAATGAGCAGTTCTTC. Protein sequence: CASSQDWTAGVYNEQFF. The J gene is TRBJ2-1, the V gene TRBV4-2; the match to TRBD2 covers 8 bases. V trimming: 0 bases; J trimming: 3 bases; junction bases outside the gene matches: 7. The CDR3 contains 17 residues. In germline, CDR1 is LGHNA, CDR2 YNFKEQ.

The CDR3 DNA is TGTGCCAGCAGTTACGCGCAGGGGGTACGCGAGCAGTACTTC. Amino acids: CASSYAQGVREQYF. The chain joins TRBV6-5 to TRBJ2-7; the match to TRBD1 covers 7 bases. CDR1 is MNHEY, CDR2 SVGAGI, per germline. The V gene end was trimmed by 2 bases and the J gene end by 6 bases; junction bases not matched to a gene: 7. The CDR3 is 14 amino acids.

The chain joins TRBV19 to TRBJ2-3, with D unclear. Germline CDR1 is LNHDA and CDR2 is SQIVND (reference sequence). Trimming shortened V by 3 bases and J by 0 bases, and 10 bases separated the two germline ends. This CDR3 has 15 residues. CDR3: CASSIPLASTDTQYF. DNA for the CDR3: TGTGCCAGTAGTATCCCACTTGCTAGCACAGATACGCAGTATTTT. The full variable domain, rest sourced from reference TRBV19 and TRBJ2-3, is DGGITQSPKYLFRKEGQNVTLSCEQNLNHDAMYWYRQDPGQGLRLIYYSQIVNDFQKGDIAEGYSVSREKKESFPLTVTSAQKNPTAFYLCASSIPLASTDTQYFGPGTRLTVL.

This clone turned up a few times. J is TRBJ2-5 and V is TRBV5-1; 14 positions match TRBD2. TRBJ2-7 explains the end of the DNA better; the J call may be wrong. Germline CDR1 reads SGHRS; CDR2 reads YFSETQ. This CDR3 is built from 15 residues. CDR3 sequence reads: CASSSTSGGANEQYF. CDR3 DNA: TGCGCCAGCAGCTCGACTAGCGGGGGGGCCAACGAGCAGTACTTC.

This chain uses TRBV9 with TRBJ1-1; D might be TRBD1 (5 bases). CDR1 and CDR2 (germline): SGDLS, YYNGEE. The V and J ends lost 3 bases and 0 bases respectively, with 9 bases between them. CDR3 length: 14 residues. The CDR3 DNA sequence: TGTGCCAGCAGCGGCACAGGATTGAACACTGAAGCTTTCTTT. Translating it yields CASSGTGLNTEAFF.

V usage is TRBV15 and J usage is TRBJ2-5; 7 bases align to TRBD2. This CDR3 region has 16 residues. Trimming took 5 bases from V and 3 from J; bases not matched to a gene: 12. Looked up from germline, CDR1 is LNHNV and CDR2 is YYDKDF (reference sequence). CDR3: CATSRYPGGGEETQYF. CDR3 nucleotide sequence: TGTGCCACCAGCCGCTACCCTGGGGGAGGGGAAGAGACCCAGTACTTC.

In its sample, this clone was seen once. This chain joins TRBV7-9 and TRBJ2-2; 7 nucleotides agree with TRBD2. J gave up 0 bases and V 3 bases, and 1 base lay outside the gene matches. The CDR3 covers 15 residues. CDR1 and CDR2 from the germline V gene are SEHNR and FQNEAQ (reference sequence). This CDR3 is CASSLGLPNTGELFF. The CDR3 DNA sequence: TGTGCCAGCAGCTTGGGACTACCGAACACCGGGGAGCTGTTTTTT.

The gene calls are TRBV30 and TRBJ2-7; 11 bases fit TRBD1. V lost 1 base to trimming and J lost 6 bases; unmatched junction nucleotides: 11. CDR1 and CDR2 from the germline V gene are GTSNPN and SVGIG (reference sequence). This CDR3 has 16 amino acids. This chain's CDR3 is CAWSGPGQGGRVEQYF. CDR3 in DNA: TGTGCCTGGAGTGGGCCGGGACAGGGGGGGCGGGTCGAGCAGTACTTC.